This T cell receptor (beta chain) comes out of a study of CD8 T cells in Susac syndrome. Findings and caveats of the study: It was acknowledged by the study that relatively few individuals were included in its TCR sequencing and HLA analysis.

Sequencing of TCR beta, carried out with a high-throughput approach, was applied to CD8+ and CD4+ T cells from the blood. TEMRA cells were FACS-enriched, and CD8+ and CD4+ T cells were isolated negatively. V shed 3 bases and J shed 7 bases, with 9 bases lying between them. The CDR3 runs 13 residues. Random hexamers primed reverse transcription of about 0.5 to 1 ug RNA. immunoSEQ multiplex PCR amplified TCR beta CDR3 across 54 Vbeta, 13 Jbeta. TCRdb re-called the immunoSEQ multiplex PCR reads through MiXCR, storing one row per CDR3 protein. This table holds around 150,000 distinct CDR3 sequences, around 94% found once. About this clonotype itself: The antigen is not known.

Sequencing was performed on CD4+ T cells from PBMCs. The rearrangement joins TRBV12-3 or TRBV12-4 to TRBJ2-2, with D unresolved. The sequence was collected from a human donor with multiple sclerosis. The CDR3 nucleotides read TGTGCCAGCAGTTTTGCGGAGATCGGGGAGCTGTTTTTT. As protein: CASSFAEIGELFF.